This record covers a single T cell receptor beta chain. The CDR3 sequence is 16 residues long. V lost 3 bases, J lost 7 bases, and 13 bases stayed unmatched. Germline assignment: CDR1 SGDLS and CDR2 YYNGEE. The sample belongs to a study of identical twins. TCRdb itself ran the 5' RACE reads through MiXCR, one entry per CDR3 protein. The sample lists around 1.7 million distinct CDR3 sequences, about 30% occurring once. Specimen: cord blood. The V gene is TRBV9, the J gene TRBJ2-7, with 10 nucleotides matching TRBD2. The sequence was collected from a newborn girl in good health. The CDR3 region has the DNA TGTGCCAGCAGCGGCCATAGCGGGGGGCCGATCAATGAGCAGTACTTC. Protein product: CASSGHSGGPINEQYF.